A selection of T cell receptor beta chains follows, all from one sample in a study of T cell repertoires in cytomegalovirus infection. TCRdb independently ran MiXCR on the reads; one entry per CDR3 protein. This sample has just under 500,000 distinct CDR3 sequences; 30% to 35% occur once, and the top ten carry about 17%. These receptors' antigens are unknown. This material consisted of cultured PBMCs, taken from culture after CMV antigen stimulation. The source of these receptors is a human donor in good health (CMV status not recorded). Some clones in this sample may be carry-over from other donors' samples. CDR3s include the opening cysteine and the closing phenylalanine or tryptophan. D genes are given only for firm matches. Clone size is not always given. Where it is, it says once, few, many or a class for expanded clones.

length: 15
V: TRBV7-2
J: TRBJ2-3
size: many
D: TRBD1
CDR3: CASSLQTGGTDTQYF
DNA: TGTGCCAGCAGCTTACAAACAGGGGGCACAGATACGCAGTATTTT

length: 13
V: TRBV6-2/TRBV6-3
J: TRBJ2-5
size: -
D: -
CDR3: CASSRLGRETQYF
DNA: TGTGCCAGCAGTCGCTTGGGGCGGGAGACCCAGTACTTC

length: 17
V: TRBV13
J: TRBJ2-3
size: few
D: TRBD2
CDR3: CASSASSAGGTADTQYF
DNA: TGTGCCAGCAGCGCCTCATCCGCGGGAGGGACCGCAGATACGCAGTATTTT

length: 16
V: TRBV28
J: TRBJ2-2
size: -
D: TRBD1
CDR3: CASSPRGTGRAGELFF
DNA: TGTGCCAGCAGTCCTCGAGGGACAGGGAGGGCCGGGGAGCTGTTTTTT

length: 13
V: TRBV28
J: TRBJ2-3
size: -
D: -
CDR3: CASRVGATDTQYF
DNA: TGTGCCAGCAGGGTTGGGGCGACAGATACGCAGTATTTT

length: 15
V: TRBV18
J: TRBJ1-1
size: -
D: TRBD1
CDR3: CASSPQGAKGTEAFF
DNA: TGTGCCAGCTCACCGCAGGGGGCCAAAGGAACTGAAGCTTTCTTT

length: 12
V: TRBV24-1
J: TRBJ1-2
size: -
D: TRBD1
CDR3: CATSQQGYGYTF
DNA: TGTGCCACCAGTCAACAGGGGTATGGCTACACCTTC

length: 14
V: TRBV7-2
J: TRBJ2-7
size: many
D: -
CDR3: CASSVRGNSGEQYF
DNA: TGTGCCAGCAGCGTGAGGGGAAATAGTGGCGAGCAGTACTTC

length: 15
V: TRBV24-1
J: TRBJ2-3
size: once
D: TRBD1
CDR3: CATSEPGTASDTQYF
DNA: TGTGCCACCAGTGAACCCGGGACAGCTTCAGATACGCAGTATTTT

length: 15
V: TRBV7-8
J: TRBJ2-3
size: many
D: -
CDR3: CASSPPGGRKDTQYF
DNA: TGTGCCAGCAGCCCCCCTGGAGGGCGGAAAGATACGCAGTATTTT

length: 14
V: TRBV28
J: TRBJ2-7
size: -
D: -
CDR3: CATESGSGPDEQYF
DNA: TGTGCCACCGAAAGCGGAAGCGGGCCGGACGAGCAGTACTTC

length: 16
V: TRBV7-8
J: TRBJ2-7
size: -
D: TRBD2
CDR3: CASSLRAAGGSYEQYF
DNA: TGTGCCAGCAGCTTACGGGCGGCGGGAGGGTCCTACGAGCAGTACTTC

length: 15
V: TRBV19
J: TRBJ1-4
size: -
D: -
CDR3: CASSILAGRGEKLFF
DNA: TGTGCCAGTAGTATTCTGGCAGGCCGTGGGGAAAAACTGTTTTTT

length: 17
V: TRBV4-2
J: TRBJ2-1
size: -
D: TRBD2
CDR3: CASSQETGTSGYNEQFF
DNA: TGTGCCAGCAGCCAAGAGACCGGGACTAGCGGGTACAATGAGCAGTTCTTC

length: 14
V: TRBV4-1
J: TRBJ1-2
size: many
D: -
CDR3: CASSHTQGDTGYTF
DNA: TGCGCCAGCAGCCATACTCAGGGTGATACTGGCTACACCTTC

length: 13
V: TRBV12-3/TRBV12-4
J: TRBJ2-7
size: few
D: -
CDR3: CASGGELSHEQYF
DNA: TGTGCCAGCGGCGGGGAGTTAAGCCACGAGCAGTACTTC

length: 19
V: TRBV13
J: TRBJ2-1
size: -
D: TRBD2
CDR3: CASSLGLSTSGNRGNEQFF
DNA: TGTGCCAGCAGCTTAGGCCTTAGTACTAGCGGGAATCGAGGCAATGAGCAGTTCTTC

length: 16
V: TRBV5-1
J: TRBJ2-1
size: -
D: -
CDR3: CASSLAPGASYNEQFF
DNA: TGCGCCAGCAGCTTGGCCCCGGGGGCCTCCTACAATGAGCAGTTCTTC

length: 15
V: TRBV28
J: TRBJ2-5
size: once
D: -
CDR3: CASSSRQGGKETQYF
DNA: TGTGCCAGCAGTTCGAGACAGGGCGGGAAAGAGACCCAGTACTTC

length: 13
V: TRBV6-2/TRBV6-3
J: TRBJ2-7
size: few
D: TRBD1
CDR3: CASRGTGVSEQYF
DNA: TGTGCCAGCAGAGGGACAGGGGTTTCCGAGCAGTACTTC

length: 15
V: TRBV20-1
J: TRBJ2-1
size: -
D: -
CDR3: CSARSLREDYNEQFF
DNA: TGCAGTGCTAGATCATTGAGGGAGGACTACAATGAGCAGTTCTTC

length: 15
V: TRBV6-6
J: TRBJ2-1
size: -
D: TRBD2
CDR3: CASSYRGLAGNEQFF
DNA: TGTGCCAGCAGTTACAGAGGACTAGCGGGGAATGAGCAGTTCTTC

length: 14
V: TRBV11-2
J: TRBJ1-1
size: few
D: -
CDR3: CASSWGFGNTEAFF
DNA: TGTGCCAGCAGCTGGGGCTTCGGGAACACTGAAGCTTTCTTT

length: 14
V: TRBV7-2
J: TRBJ2-1
size: few
D: -
CDR3: CASSLELGYNEQFF
DNA: TGTGCCAGCAGCTTAGAGTTGGGCTACAATGAGCAGTTCTTC

length: 16
V: TRBV5-6
J: TRBJ2-7
size: -
D: TRBD2
CDR3: CASSSPLGLPTYEQYF
DNA: TGTGCCAGCAGCTCTCCCCTGGGACTACCTACCTACGAGCAGTACTTC

length: 14
V: TRBV7-2
J: TRBJ1-2
size: many
D: -
CDR3: CASSFGQGNYGYTF
DNA: TGTGCCAGCAGCTTCGGTCAGGGGAACTATGGCTACACCTTC

length: 16
V: TRBV9
J: TRBJ2-1
size: -
D: TRBD2
CDR3: CASSVAGLVGDYEQFF
DNA: TGTGCCAGCAGCGTAGCGGGACTAGTTGGGGACTATGAGCAGTTCTTC

length: 14
V: TRBV6-5
J: TRBJ2-1
size: -
D: TRBD2
CDR3: CASSPGTSASEQFF
DNA: TGTGCCAGCAGTCCAGGGACTAGCGCGAGTGAGCAGTTCTTC

length: 14
V: TRBV7-2
J: TRBJ2-7
size: -
D: TRBD2
CDR3: CASSPRGGLLEQYF
DNA: TGTGCCAGCAGCCCGCGCGGGGGGCTTCTCGAGCAGTACTTC

length: 14
V: TRBV19
J: TRBJ2-2
size: -
D: -
CDR3: CASSPGLVGGELFF
DNA: TGTGCCAGTAGCCCGGGACTTGTTGGCGGGGAGCTGTTTTTT

length: 16
V: TRBV6-1
J: TRBJ1-2
size: -
D: -
CDR3: CASSAARTPTWEGYTF
DNA: TGTGCCAGCAGTGCGGCCAGAACCCCAACCTGGGAAGGCTACACCTTC

length: 14
V: TRBV19
J: TRBJ1-1
size: -
D: -
CDR3: CASSEGGPNTEAFF
DNA: TGTGCCAGTTCAGAGGGGGGCCCAAACACTGAAGCTTTCTTT

length: 15
V: TRBV7-9
J: TRBJ1-5
size: -
D: -
CDR3: CASSLERGAGQPQHF
DNA: TGTGCCAGCAGCTTAGAAAGGGGCGCGGGACAGCCCCAGCATTTT

length: 15
V: TRBV12-3/TRBV12-4
J: TRBJ2-1
size: few
D: -
CDR3: CASSPPLGQFNEQFF
DNA: TGTGCCAGCAGTCCCCCGCTTGGGCAGTTCAATGAGCAGTTCTTC

length: 15
V: TRBV6-5
J: TRBJ1-3
size: few
D: -
CDR3: CASSYSMQLGNTIYF
DNA: TGTGCCAGCAGTTACTCGATGCAGTTGGGAAACACCATATATTTT

length: 14
V: TRBV4-1
J: TRBJ2-2
size: -
D: -
CDR3: CASSYQGNTGELFF
DNA: TGCGCCAGCAGCTATCAAGGGAACACCGGGGAGCTGTTTTTT

length: 15
V: TRBV7-3
J: TRBJ2-3
size: many
D: TRBD2
CDR3: CASSRRTSESDTQYF
DNA: TGTGCCAGCAGCCGAAGGACTAGCGAATCAGATACGCAGTATTTT

length: 17
V: TRBV27
J: TRBJ2-1
size: once
D: -
CDR3: CASRDGVALSSYNEQFF
DNA: TGTGCCAGCCGTGACGGGGTGGCTTTGAGCTCCTACAATGAGCAGTTCTTC

length: 13
V: TRBV19
J: TRBJ1-5
size: -
D: -
CDR3: CASNLGEGQPQHF
DNA: TGTGCCAGTAATCTAGGGGAGGGTCAGCCCCAGCATTTT

length: 15
V: TRBV7-7
J: TRBJ1-5
size: -
D: TRBD1
CDR3: CASSSMDRTSQPQHF
DNA: TGTGCCAGCAGCTCAATGGACAGGACTTCTCAGCCCCAGCATTTT

length: 16
V: TRBV5-1
J: TRBJ2-1
size: few
D: TRBD2
CDR3: CASSLAGEREVHEQFF
DNA: TGCGCCAGCAGCTTGGCCGGGGAGCGGGAGGTCCATGAGCAGTTCTTC

length: 14
V: TRBV7-2
J: TRBJ2-7
size: -
D: -
CDR3: CASSLGGAPNEQYF
DNA: TGTGCCAGCAGCTTAGGCGGCGCTCCTAACGAGCAGTACTTC

length: 16
V: TRBV4-1
J: TRBJ1-4
size: -
D: -
CDR3: CASSLPLQGTSEKLFF
DNA: TGCGCCAGCAGCCTTCCCCTACAGGGAACGAGTGAAAAACTGTTTTTT

length: 15
V: TRBV6-5
J: TRBJ2-1
size: -
D: TRBD2
CDR3: CASSYSTLAGGEQFF
DNA: TGTGCCAGCAGTTACTCGACTCTAGCGGGGGGGGAGCAGTTCTTC

length: 13
V: TRBV7-9
J: TRBJ1-1
size: -
D: -
CDR3: CASSFGEGTEAFF
DNA: TGTGCCAGCAGCTTTGGTGAGGGCACTGAAGCTTTCTTT

length: 17
V: TRBV6-2/TRBV6-3
J: TRBJ1-5
size: -
D: TRBD1
CDR3: CASSPGTGGHRNQPQHF
DNA: TGTGCCAGCAGTCCTGGGACAGGGGGCCATCGAAATCAGCCCCAGCATTTT

length: 13
V: TRBV6-6
J: TRBJ1-1
size: few
D: -
CDR3: CASSYSTDTEAFF
DNA: TGTGCCAGCAGTTACTCGACAGACACTGAAGCTTTCTTT

length: 13
V: TRBV6-1
J: TRBJ2-2
size: few
D: -
CDR3: CASSTHSTGELFF
DNA: TGTGCCAGCAGTACTCACAGCACCGGGGAGCTGTTTTTT

length: 14
V: TRBV7-2
J: TRBJ1-5
size: few
D: TRBD1
CDR3: CASRTGGWNQPQHF
DNA: TGTGCCAGCAGGACAGGGGGATGGAATCAGCCCCAGCATTTT

length: 14
V: TRBV29-1
J: TRBJ2-1
size: -
D: TRBD2
CDR3: CSVEVLAGYNEQFF
DNA: TGCAGCGTTGAGGTACTAGCGGGTTACAATGAGCAGTTCTTC

length: 16
V: TRBV14
J: TRBJ2-7
size: -
D: TRBD2
CDR3: CASSQILSGRRGEQYF
DNA: TGTGCCAGCAGCCAAATTTTGAGCGGGAGAAGGGGCGAGCAGTACTTC

length: 14
V: TRBV12-3/TRBV12-4
J: TRBJ1-1
size: -
D: TRBD1
CDR3: CASRPGTADTEAFF
DNA: TGTGCCAGCAGGCCCGGGACAGCAGACACTGAAGCTTTCTTT

length: 15
V: TRBV19
J: TRBJ2-1
size: few
D: TRBD2
CDR3: CASSIVQRDYNEQFF
DNA: TGTGCCAGTAGTATTGTCCAGCGGGATTACAATGAGCAGTTCTTC